This T cell receptor beta chain originates from a study of immune evolution from preneoplasia to lung adenocarcinoma. Some clones are missing from TCRdb's copy, which holds only in-frame ones; the method was immunoSEQ multiplex PCR. The data show around 5,000 clones, around 76% seen once. The CDR3 has 15 amino acids. The chain carries TRBV21-1 and TRBJ2-3; the D call in the table, TRBD2, was not verified against the DNA. TRBV21-1 is a pseudogene segment. The material sequenced was FFPE minimally invasive lung adenocarcinoma tissue. The receptor was derived from a person aged 70 to 80 with lung adenocarcinoma. The CDR3 nucleotides read TGTGCCAGCAGCGTTAGTATAGTCATGCAAGATACGCAGTATTTT. This sequence encodes CASSVSIVMQDTQYF.